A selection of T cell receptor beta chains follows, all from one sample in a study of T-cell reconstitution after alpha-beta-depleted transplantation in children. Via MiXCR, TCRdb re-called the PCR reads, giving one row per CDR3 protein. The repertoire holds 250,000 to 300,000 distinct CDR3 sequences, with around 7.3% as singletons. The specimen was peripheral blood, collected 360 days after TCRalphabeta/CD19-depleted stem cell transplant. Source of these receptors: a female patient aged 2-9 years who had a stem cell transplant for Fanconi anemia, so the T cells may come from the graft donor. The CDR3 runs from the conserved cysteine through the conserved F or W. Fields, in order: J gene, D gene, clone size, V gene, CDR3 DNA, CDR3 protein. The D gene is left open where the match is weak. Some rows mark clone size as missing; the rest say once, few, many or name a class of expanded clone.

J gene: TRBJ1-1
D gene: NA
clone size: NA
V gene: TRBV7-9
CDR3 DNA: TGTGCCAGCAGCTCCAATCAGGTTAACACTGAAGCTTTCTTT
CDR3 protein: CASSSNQVNTEAFF

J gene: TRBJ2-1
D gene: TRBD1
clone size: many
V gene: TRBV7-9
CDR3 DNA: TGTGCCAGCAGCTTAGTGGTTTGGGACAGTTCCTACAATGAGCAGTTCTTC
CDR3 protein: CASSLVVWDSSYNEQFF

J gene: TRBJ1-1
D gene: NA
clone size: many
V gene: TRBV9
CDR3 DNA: TGTGCCAGCAGCGCGACTTTGAACACTGAAGCTTTCTTT
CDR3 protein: CASSATLNTEAFF

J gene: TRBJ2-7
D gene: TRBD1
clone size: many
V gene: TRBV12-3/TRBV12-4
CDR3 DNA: TGTGCCAGCAGGGGGGACAGGGGGCGGACCTACGAGCAGTACTTC
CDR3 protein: CASRGDRGRTYEQYF

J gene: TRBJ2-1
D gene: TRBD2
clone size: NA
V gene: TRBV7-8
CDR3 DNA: TGTGCCAGCAGCTTGGGACTAGCGGGGGCTAGCTCCTACAATGAGCAGTTCTTC
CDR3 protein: CASSLGLAGASSYNEQFF

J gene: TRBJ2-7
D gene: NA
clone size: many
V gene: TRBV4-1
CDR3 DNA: TGCGCCAGCAGCCAAAAAGCAGGGTACTACGAGCAGTACTTC
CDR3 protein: CASSQKAGYYEQYF

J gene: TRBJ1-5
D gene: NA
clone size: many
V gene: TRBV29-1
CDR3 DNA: TGCAGCGTCCTCGACGGGAATCAGCCCCAGCATTTT
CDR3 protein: CSVLDGNQPQHF

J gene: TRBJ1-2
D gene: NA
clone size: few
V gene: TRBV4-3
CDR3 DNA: TGCGCCAGCAGCCAAGTGTTAGAGTATGGCTACACCTTC
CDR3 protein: CASSQVLEYGYTF

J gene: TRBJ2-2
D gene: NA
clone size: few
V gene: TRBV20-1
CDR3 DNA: TGCAGTGCTAGAGTACCAGGCACCGGGGAGCTGTTTTTT
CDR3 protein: CSARVPGTGELFF

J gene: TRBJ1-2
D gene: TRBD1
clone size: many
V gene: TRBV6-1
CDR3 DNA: TGTGCCAGCAGCCGAGGGACAGGCTATGGCTACACCTTC
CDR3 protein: CASSRGTGYGYTF

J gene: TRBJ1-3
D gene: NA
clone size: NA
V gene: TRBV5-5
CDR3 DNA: TGTGCCAGCAGCTTGGGGTTCGGACCATTCTCTGGAAACACCATATATTTT
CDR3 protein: CASSLGFGPFSGNTIYF

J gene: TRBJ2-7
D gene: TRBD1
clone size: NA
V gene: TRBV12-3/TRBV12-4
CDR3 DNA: TGTGCCAGCAGTTTAGTCTCAGACAGGGGGCCTCTGGGACTATACGAGCAGTACTTC
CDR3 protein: CASSLVSDRGPLGLYEQYF

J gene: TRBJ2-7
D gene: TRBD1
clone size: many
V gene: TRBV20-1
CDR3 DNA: TGCAGTGCTCACGGACAGGGGTACGAGCAGTACTTC
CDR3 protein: CSAHGQGYEQYF

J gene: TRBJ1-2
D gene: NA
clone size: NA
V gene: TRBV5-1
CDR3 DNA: TGCGCCAGCAGCTTGGCCGGGGGATGGCGTGACTATGGCTACACCTTC
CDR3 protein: CASSLAGGWRDYGYTF

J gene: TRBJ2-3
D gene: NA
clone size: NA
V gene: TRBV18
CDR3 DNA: TGTGCCAGCTCACCTACTAACACAGATACGCAGTATTTT
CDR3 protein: CASSPTNTDTQYF

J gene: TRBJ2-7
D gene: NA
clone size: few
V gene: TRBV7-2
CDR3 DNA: TGTGCCAGCAGCTTTGGGCACCCCTACGAGCAGTACTTC
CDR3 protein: CASSFGHPYEQYF

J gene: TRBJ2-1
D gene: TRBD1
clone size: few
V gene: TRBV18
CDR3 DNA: TGTGCCAGCTCACCAGCACAGGGGAGCAATGAGCAGTTCTTC
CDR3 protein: CASSPAQGSNEQFF

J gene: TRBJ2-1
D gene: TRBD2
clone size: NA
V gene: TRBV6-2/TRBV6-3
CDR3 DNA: TGTGCCACCCGGGGCGGGGGGGCTAGAAATGAGCAGTTCTTC
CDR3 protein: CATRGGGARNEQFF

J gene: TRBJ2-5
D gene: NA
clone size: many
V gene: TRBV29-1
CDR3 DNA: TGCAGCGTTCTAACGGGGAGCGAGACCCAGTACTTC
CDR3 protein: CSVLTGSETQYF

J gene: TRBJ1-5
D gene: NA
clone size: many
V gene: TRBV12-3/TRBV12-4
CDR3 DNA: TGTGCCAGCAGTTTATCCGTGGGGGGTTATAGCAATCAGCCCCAGCATTTT
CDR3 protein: CASSLSVGGYSNQPQHF

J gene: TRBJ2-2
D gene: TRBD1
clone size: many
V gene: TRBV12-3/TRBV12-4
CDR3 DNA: TGTGCCTCCGGGGTCCAGGGGGCTACCGGGGAGCTGTTTTTT
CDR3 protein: CASGVQGATGELFF

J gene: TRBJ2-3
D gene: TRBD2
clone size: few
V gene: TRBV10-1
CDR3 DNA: TGCGCCAGCAGTGAGTCGACTAGCGGGAGTGGTCCAGATACGCAGTATTTT
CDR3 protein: CASSESTSGSGPDTQYF

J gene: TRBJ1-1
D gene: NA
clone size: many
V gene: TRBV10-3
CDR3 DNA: TGTGCCATCAGTGATTCCCCCGAGGGGGAGGGGGCTTTCTTT
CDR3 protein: CAISDSPEGEGAFF

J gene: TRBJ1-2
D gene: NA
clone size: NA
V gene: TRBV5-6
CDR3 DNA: TGTGCCAGCAGTCCGGACATCGGCTATGGCTACACCTTC
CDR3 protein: CASSPDIGYGYTF

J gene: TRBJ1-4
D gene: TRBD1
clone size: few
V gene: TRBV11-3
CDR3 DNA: TGTGCCAGCAGTTTCGTCACAGGGGGCGCGGAAACTAATGAAAAACTGTTTTTT
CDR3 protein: CASSFVTGGAETNEKLFF

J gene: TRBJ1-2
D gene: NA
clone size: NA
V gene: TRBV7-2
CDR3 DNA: TGTGCCAGCAGCTTAGCGGGAGGGAATGGCTACACCTTC
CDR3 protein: CASSLAGGNGYTF

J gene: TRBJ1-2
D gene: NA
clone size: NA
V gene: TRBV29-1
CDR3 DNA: TGCAGCGTTGAACGCGGGGAAGGCGGCTATGGCTACACCTTC
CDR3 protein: CSVERGEGGYGYTF

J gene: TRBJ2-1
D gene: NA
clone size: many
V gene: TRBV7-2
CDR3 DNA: TGTGCCAGCAGCCTCCTATATGAGCAGTTCTTC
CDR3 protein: CASSLLYEQFF

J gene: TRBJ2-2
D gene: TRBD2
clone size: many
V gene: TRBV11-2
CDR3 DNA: TGTGCCAGCAGCTTAGGGACTAGAGCCGGGGAGCTGTTTTTT
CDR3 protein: CASSLGTRAGELFF

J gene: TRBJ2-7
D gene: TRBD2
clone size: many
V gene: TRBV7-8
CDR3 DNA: TGTGCCAGCAGCTTAAGCGGGAGCTACGAGCAGTACTTC
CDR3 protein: CASSLSGSYEQYF

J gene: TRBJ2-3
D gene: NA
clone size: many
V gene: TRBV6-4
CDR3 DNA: TGTGCCAGCAGCGGGACCGCCGGCTCAGATACGCAGTATTTT
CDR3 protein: CASSGTAGSDTQYF

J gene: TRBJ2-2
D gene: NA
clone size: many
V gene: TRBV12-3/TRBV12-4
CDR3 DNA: TGTGCCAGCAGTTTTGAGCGGGCCGGGGAGCTGTTTTTT
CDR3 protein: CASSFERAGELFF

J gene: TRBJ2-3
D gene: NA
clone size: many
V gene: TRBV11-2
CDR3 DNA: TGTGCCAGCAGCTCTTCTCTAGCAGATACGCAGTATTTT
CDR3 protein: CASSSSLADTQYF